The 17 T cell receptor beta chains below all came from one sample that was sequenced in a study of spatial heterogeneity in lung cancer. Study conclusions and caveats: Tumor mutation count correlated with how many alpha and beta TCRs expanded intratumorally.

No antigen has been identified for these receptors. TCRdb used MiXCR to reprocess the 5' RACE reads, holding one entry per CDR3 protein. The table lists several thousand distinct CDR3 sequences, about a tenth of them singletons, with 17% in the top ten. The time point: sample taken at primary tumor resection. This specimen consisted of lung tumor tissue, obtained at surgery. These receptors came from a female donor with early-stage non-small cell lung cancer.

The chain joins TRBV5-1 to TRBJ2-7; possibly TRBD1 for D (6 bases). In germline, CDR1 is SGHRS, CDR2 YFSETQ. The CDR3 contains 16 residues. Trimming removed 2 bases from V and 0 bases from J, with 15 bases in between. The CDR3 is CASSFNPGHSSYEQYF. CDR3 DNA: TGCGCCAGCAGCTTTAACCCGGGACACAGCTCCTACGAGCAGTACTTC.

CDR3 in DNA: TGTGCCAGCAGCGTTGGCCCTAGCCGGGGACAGTTCTTC. The encoded protein is CASSVGPSRGQFF. J is TRBJ2-1 and V is TRBV5-5, with D possibly matching TRBD2 (5 bases). The ends were cut back, 4 bases at V and 13 bases at J, with 18 bases in the middle. The germline V gene has CDR1 SGHKS and CDR2 YYEKEE (reference sequence). The CDR3 contains 13 residues.

As DNA, the CDR3 is TGTGCCAGCAGCTTCCGGGGGACAGGGATGGGCTATGGCTACACCTTC. Translation gives CASSFRGTGMGYGYTF. The rearrangement joins TRBV7-8 to TRBJ1-2; 9 bases match TRBD1. V lost 3 bases, J lost 4 bases, and 9 bases stayed unmatched. CDR3 size: 16 residues. Germline CDR1 is SGHVS and CDR2 is FQNEAQ.

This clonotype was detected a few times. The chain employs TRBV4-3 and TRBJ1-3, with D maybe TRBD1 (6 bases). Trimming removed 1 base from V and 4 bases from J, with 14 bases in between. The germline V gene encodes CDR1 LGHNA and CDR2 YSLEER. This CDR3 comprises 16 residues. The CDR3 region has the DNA TGCGCCAGCAGCCAAGCAGCAGGGGTCATAGGAAACACCATATATTTT. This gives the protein CASSQAAGVIGNTIYF.

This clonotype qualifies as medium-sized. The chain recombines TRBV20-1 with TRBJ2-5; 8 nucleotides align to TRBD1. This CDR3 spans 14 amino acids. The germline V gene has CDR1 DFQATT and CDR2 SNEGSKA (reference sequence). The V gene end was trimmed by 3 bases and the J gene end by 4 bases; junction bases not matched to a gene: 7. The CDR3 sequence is CSASRTGLVETQYF. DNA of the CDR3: TGCAGTGCTAGTCGGACAGGGTTGGTAGAGACCCAGTACTTC.

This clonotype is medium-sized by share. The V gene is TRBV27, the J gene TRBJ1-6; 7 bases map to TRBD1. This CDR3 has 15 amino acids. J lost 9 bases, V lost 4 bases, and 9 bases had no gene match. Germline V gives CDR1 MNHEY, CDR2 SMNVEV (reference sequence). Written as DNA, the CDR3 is TGTGCCAGCAGTTCCAGACAGGGAACTTTTTCACCCCTCCACTTT. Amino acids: CASSSRQGTFSPLHF.

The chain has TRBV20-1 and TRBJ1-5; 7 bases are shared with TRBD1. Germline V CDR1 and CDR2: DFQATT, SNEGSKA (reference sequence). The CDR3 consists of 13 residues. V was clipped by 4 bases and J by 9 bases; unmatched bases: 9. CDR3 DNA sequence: TGCAGTGCTAACGGACAGGAGATCGGGCCCCAGCATTTT. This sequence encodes CSANGQEIGPQHF.

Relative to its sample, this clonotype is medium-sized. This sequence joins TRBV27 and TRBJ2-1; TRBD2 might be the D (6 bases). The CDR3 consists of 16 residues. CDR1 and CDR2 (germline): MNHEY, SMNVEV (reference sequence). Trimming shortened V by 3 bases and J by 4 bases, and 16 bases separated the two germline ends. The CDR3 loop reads CASSFRAGTPYNEQFF. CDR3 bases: TGTGCCAGCAGTTTCCGCGCGGGGACCCCTTACAATGAGCAGTTCTTC.

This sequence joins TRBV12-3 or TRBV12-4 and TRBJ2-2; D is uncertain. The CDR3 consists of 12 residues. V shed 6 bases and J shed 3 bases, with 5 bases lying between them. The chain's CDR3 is CASSLDTGELFF. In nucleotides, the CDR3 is TGTGCCAGCAGCCTAGACACCGGGGAGCTGTTTTTT.

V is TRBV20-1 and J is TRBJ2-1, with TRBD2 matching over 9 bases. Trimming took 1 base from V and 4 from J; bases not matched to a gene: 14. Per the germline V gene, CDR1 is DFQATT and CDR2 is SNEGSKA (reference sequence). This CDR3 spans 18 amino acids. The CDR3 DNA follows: TGCAGTGCTAGAGCATTCAGCGGGGGGTACCGCTCGTACAATGAGCAGTTCTTC. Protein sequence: CSARAFSGGYRSYNEQFF.

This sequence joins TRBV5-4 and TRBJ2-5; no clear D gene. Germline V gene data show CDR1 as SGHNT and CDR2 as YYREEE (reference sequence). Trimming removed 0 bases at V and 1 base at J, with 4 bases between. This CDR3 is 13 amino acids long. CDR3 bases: TGTGCCAGCAGCTTGGGCTCCCAAGAGACCCAGTACTTC. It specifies CASSLGSQETQYF. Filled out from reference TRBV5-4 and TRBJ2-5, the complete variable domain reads ETGVTQSPTHLIKTRGQQVTLRCSSQSGHNTVSWYQQALGQGPQFIFQYYREEENGRGNFPPRFSGLQFPNYSSELNVNALELDDSALYLCASSLGSQETQYFGPGTRLLVL.

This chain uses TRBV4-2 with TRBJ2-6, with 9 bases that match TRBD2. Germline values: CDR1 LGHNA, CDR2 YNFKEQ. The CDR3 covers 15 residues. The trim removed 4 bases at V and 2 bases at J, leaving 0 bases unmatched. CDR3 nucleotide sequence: TGTGCCAGCAGCCTAGCGGGGGCTGGGGCCAACGTCCTGACTTTC. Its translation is CASSLAGAGANVLTF.

The CDR3 loop is CSASLEGYGNTIYF. The CDR3 DNA reads TGCAGTGCTAGTTTAGAGGGTTATGGAAACACCATATATTTT. The chain combines TRBV20-1 with TRBJ1-3; D gene uncertain. The CDR3 contains 14 residues. Trimming took 3 bases from V and 3 from J, leaving 12 bases between them. CDR1 and CDR2 from the germline V gene are DFQATT and SNEGSKA (reference sequence).

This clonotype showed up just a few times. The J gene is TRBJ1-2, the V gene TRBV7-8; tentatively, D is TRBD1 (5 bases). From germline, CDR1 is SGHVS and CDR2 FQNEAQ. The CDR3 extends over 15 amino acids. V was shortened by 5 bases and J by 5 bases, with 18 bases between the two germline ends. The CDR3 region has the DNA TGTGCCAGCAGCAGCTCCGGGGGTGCGGGGTATGGCTACACCTTC. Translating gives CASSSSGGAGYGYTF.

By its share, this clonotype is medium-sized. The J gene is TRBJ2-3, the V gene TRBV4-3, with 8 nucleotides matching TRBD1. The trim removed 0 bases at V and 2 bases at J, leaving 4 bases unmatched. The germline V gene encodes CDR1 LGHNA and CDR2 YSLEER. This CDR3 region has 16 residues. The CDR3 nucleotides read TGCGCCAGCAGCCAAGACAGGGGGCTCCACACAGATACGCAGTATTTT. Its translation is CASSQDRGLHTDTQYF.

CDR3 DNA sequence: TGTGCCAGCAGCTTGGGACACCTGAACTCTGGGGCCAACGTCCTGACTTTC. Protein: CASSLGHLNSGANVLTF. V usage is TRBV5-4 and J usage is TRBJ2-6; D call uncertain. V shed 0 bases and J shed 0 bases, with 10 bases lying between them. The CDR3 runs to 17 residues. Germline V lookup: CDR1 SGHNT, CDR2 YYREEE (reference sequence).

As DNA, the CDR3 is TGCGCCAGCAGCTTGGGTTCGGCTAGCGGGGGTTACAATGAGCAGTTCTTC. Encoded protein: CASSLGSASGGYNEQFF. This chain uses TRBV5-1 with TRBJ2-1; the match to TRBD2 covers 10 bases. Trimming took 0 bases from V and 4 from J; bases not matched to a gene: 7. This CDR3 has 17 residues. Germline CDR1 SGHRS, CDR2 YFSETQ.